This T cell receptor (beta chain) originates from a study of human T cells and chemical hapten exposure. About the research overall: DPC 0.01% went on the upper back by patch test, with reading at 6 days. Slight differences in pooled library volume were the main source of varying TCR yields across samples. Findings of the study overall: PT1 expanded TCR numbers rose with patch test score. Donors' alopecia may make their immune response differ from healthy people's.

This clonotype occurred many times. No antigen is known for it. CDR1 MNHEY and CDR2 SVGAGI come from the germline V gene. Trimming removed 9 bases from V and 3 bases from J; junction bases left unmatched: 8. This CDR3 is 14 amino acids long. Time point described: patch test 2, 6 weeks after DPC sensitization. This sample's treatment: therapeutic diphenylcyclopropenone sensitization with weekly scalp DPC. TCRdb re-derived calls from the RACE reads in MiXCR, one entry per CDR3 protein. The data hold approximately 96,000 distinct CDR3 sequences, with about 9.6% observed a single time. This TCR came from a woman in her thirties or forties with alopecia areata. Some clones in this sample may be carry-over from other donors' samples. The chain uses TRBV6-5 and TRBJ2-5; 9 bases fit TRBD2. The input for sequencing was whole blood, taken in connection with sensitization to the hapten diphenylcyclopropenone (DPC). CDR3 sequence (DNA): TGTGCCAGATTATCTAGCGGGAAGAAAGAGACCCAGTACTTC. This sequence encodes CARLSSGKKETQYF.